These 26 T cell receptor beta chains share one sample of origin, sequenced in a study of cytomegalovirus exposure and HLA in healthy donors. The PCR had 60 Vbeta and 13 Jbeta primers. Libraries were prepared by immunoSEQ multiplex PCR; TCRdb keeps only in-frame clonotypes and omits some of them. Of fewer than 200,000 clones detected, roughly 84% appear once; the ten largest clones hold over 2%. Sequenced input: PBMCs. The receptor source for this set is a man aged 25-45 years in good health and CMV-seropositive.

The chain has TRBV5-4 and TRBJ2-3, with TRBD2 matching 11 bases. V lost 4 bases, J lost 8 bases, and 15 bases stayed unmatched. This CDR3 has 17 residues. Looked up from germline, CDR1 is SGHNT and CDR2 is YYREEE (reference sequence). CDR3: CASSPSILAGEAVTQYF. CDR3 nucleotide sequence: TGTGCCAGCAGCCCCTCCATACTAGCGGGAGAGGCCGTTACGCAGTATTTT.

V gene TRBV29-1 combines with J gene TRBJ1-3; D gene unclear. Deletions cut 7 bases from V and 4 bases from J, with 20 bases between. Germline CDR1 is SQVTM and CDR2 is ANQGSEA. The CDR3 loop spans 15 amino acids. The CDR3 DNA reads TGCAGCGGCCTGCAAGTTCGGGGTACCGGAAACACCATATATTTT. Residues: CSGLQVRGTGNTIYF.

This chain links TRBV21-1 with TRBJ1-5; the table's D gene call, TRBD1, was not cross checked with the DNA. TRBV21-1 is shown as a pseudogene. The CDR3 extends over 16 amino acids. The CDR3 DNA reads TGTGCCAGCCATGGCACAGCAGAAAATAGCAATCAGCCCCAGCATTTT. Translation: CASHGTAENSNQPQHF.

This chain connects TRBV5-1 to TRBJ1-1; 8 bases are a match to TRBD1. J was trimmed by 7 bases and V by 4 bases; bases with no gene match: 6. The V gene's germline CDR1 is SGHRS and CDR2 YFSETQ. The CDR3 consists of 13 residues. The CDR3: CASSPQGGVEAFF. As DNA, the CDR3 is TGCGCCAGCAGCCCACAGGGGGGGGTTGAAGCTTTCTTT. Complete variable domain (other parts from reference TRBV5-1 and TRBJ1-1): KAGVTQTPRYLIKTRGQQVTLSCSPISGHRSVSWYQQTPGQGLQFLFEYFSETQRNKGNFPGRFSGRQFSNSRSEMNVSTLELGDSALYLCASSPQGGVEAFFGQGTRLTVV.

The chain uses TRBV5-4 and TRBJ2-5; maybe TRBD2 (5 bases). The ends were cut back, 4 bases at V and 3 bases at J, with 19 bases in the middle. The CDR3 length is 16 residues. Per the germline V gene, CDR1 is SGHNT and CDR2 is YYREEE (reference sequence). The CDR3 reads CASSTSAGVGKETQYF. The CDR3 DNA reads TGTGCCAGCAGCACTTCGGCCGGGGTCGGGAAAGAGACCCAGTACTTC.

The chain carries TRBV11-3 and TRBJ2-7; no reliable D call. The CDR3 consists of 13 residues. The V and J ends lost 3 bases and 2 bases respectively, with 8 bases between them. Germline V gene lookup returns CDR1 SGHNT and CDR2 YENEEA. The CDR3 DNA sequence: TGTGCCAGCAGCTTCGGCGGAGCCTACGAGCAGTACGTC. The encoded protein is CASSFGGAYEQYV.

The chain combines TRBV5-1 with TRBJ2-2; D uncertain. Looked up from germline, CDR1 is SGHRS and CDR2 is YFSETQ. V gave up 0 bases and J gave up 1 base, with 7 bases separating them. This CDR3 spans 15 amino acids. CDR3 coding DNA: TGCGCCAGCAGCTTGGACACCGAGAACACCGGGGAGCTGTTTTTT. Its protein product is CASSLDTENTGELFF.

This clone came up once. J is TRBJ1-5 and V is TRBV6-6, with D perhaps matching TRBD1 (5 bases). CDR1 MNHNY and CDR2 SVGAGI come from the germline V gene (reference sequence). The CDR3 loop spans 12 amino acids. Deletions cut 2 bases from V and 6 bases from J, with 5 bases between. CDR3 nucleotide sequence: TGTGCCAGCAGTTACCAGGGTCAGCCCCAGCATTTT. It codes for CASSYQGQPQHF.

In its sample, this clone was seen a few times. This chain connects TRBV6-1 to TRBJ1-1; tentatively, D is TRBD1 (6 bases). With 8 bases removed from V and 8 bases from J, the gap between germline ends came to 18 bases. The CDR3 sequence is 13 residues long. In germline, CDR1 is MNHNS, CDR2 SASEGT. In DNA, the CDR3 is TGTGCCAGCCTACGAGGGGAGGGGGGAGAAGCTTTCTTT. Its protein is CASLRGEGGEAFF.

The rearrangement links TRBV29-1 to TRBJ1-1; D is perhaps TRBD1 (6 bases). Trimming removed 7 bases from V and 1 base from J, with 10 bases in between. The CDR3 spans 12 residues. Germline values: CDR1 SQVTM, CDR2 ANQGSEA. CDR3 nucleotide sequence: TGCAGCGGTACAGGGTCGAACACTGAAGCTTTCTTT. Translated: CSGTGSNTEAFF.

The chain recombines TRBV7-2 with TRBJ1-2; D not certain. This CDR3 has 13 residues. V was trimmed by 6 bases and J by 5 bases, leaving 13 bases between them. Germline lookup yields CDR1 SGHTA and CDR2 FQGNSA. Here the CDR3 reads CASSLYGEYGYTF. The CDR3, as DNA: TGTGCCAGCAGTCTATACGGGGAGTATGGCTACACCTTC.

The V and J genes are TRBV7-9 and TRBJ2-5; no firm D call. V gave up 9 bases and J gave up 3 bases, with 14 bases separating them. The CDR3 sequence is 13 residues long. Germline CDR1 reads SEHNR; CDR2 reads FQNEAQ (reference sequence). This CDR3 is CASLDTLEETQYF. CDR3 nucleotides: TGTGCCAGTTTAGATACGTTGGAAGAGACCCAGTACTTC.

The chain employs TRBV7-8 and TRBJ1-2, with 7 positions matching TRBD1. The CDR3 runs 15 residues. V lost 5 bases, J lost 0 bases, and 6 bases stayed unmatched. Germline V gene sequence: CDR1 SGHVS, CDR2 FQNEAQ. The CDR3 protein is CASSLYRGSNYGYTF. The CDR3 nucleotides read TGTGCCAGCAGCCTGTACAGGGGATCTAACTATGGCTACACCTTC.

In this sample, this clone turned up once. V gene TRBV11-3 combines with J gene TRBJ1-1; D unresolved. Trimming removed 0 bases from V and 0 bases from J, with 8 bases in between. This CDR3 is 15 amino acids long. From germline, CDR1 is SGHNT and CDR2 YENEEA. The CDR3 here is CASSLELSMNTEAFF. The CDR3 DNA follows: TGTGCCAGCAGCTTAGAACTGAGCATGAACACTGAAGCTTTCTTT. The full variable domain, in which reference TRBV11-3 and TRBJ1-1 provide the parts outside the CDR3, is EAGVVQSPRYKIIEKKQPVAFWCNPISGHNTLYWYLQNLGQGPELLIRYENEEAVDDSQLPKDRFSAERLKGVDSTLKIQPAELGDSAVYLCASSLELSMNTEAFFGQGTRLTVV.

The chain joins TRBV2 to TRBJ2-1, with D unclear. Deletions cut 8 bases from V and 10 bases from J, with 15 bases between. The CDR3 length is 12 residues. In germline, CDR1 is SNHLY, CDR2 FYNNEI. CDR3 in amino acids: CASSPATREQFF. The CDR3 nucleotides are TGTGCCAGCTCACCCGCCACCAGGGAGCAGTTCTTC.

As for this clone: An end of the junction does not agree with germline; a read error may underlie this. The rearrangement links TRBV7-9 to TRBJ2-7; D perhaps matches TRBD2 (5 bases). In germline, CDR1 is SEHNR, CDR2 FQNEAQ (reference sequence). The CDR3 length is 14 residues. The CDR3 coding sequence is TGTTCCAGCAGCTCCTCAACCGGGATCTACGAGCAGTACTTC. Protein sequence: CSSSSSTGIYEQYF.

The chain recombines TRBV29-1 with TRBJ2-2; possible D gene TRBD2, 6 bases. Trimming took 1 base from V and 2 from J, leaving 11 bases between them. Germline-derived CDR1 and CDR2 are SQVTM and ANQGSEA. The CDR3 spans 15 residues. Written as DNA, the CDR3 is TGCAGCGTTGAAGGCGGGACGGCTAACACCGGGGAGCTGTTTTTT. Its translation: CSVEGGTANTGELFF.

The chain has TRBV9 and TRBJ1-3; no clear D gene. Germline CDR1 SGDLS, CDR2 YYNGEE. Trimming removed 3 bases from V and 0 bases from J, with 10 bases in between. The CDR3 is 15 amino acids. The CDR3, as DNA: TGTGCCAGCAGCGCAGGCCTTAGCTCTGGAAACACCATATATTTT. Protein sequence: CASSAGLSSGNTIYF.

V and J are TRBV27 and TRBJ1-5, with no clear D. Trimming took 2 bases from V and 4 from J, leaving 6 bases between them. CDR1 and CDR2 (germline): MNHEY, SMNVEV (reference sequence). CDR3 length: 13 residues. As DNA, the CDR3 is TGTGCCAGCAGTTTAGTAGAGAATCAGCCCCAGCATTTT. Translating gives CASSLVENQPQHF.

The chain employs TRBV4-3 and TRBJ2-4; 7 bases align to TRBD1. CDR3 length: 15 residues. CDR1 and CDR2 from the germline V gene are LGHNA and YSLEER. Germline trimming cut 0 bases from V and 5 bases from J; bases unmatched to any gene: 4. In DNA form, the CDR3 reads TGCGCCAGCAGCCAAGATTGGGACAGAGAAAACATTCAGTACTTC. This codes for CASSQDWDRENIQYF.

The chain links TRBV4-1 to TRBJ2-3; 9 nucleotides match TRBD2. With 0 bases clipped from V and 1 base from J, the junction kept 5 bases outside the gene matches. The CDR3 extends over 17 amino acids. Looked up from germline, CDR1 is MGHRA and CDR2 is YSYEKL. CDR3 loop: CASSQDVAGGGTDTQYF. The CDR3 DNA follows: TGCGCCAGCAGCCAAGATGTCGCGGGAGGGGGCACAGATACGCAGTATTTT.

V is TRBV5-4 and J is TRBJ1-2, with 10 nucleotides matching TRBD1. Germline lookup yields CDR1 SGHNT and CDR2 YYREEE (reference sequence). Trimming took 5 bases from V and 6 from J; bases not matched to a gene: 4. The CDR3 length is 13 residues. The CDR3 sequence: CASRRGQGDGYTF. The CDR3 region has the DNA TGTGCCAGCAGACGAGGACAGGGGGATGGCTACACCTTC.

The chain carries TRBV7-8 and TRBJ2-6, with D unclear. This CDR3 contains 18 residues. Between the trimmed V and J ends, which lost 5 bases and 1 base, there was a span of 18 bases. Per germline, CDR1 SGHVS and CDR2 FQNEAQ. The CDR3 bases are TGTGCCAGCAGCGAAGTAAGAGGTAGTCCTTCTGGGGCCAACGTCCTGACTTTC. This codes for CASSEVRGSPSGANVLTF.

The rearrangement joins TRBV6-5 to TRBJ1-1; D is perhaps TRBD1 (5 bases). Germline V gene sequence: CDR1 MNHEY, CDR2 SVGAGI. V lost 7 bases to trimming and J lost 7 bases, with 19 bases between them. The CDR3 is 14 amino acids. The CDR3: CASTPSPRDVEAFF. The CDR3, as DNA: TGTGCCAGCACTCCTTCCCCGCGGGACGTTGAAGCTTTCTTT.

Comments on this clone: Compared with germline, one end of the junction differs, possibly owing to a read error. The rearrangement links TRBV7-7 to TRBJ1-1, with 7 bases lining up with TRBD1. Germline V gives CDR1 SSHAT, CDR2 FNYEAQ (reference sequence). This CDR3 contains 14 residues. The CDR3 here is CASSPRTGNTEAFF. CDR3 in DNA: TGTGCTAGCAGCCCGAGGACAGGGAACACTGAAGCTTTCTTT.

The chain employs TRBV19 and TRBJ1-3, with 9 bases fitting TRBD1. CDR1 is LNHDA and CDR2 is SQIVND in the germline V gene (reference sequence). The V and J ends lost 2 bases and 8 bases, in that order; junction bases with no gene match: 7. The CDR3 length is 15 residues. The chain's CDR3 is CASSIPGQGFDTIYF. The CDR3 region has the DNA TGTGCCAGTAGTATACCGGGACAGGGCTTTGACACCATATATTTT.